The rows below give T cell receptor beta chains drawn from one sample of a study of blood T cell repertoires in COVID-19. The data were produced by immunoSEQ multiplex PCR, yet TCRdb's version contains in-frame clones alone and is incomplete. The table shows roughly 130,000 clones, with about four fifths occurring only once. The sample was peripheral blood. Every receptor here comes from a woman aged 50 to 60 with acute or convalescent COVID-19. CDR3s include the opening cysteine and the closing phenylalanine or tryptophan. Each record gives: V gene, J gene, CDR3 protein.

v_gene: TRBV27; j_gene: TRBJ1-5; CDR3aa: CASRRAPDQPQHF
v_gene: TRBV6-5; j_gene: TRBJ1-2; CDR3aa: CASSYREQGAYGYTF
v_gene: TRBV7-2; j_gene: TRBJ2-2; CDR3aa: CASSPSWARAGELFF
v_gene: TRBV19; j_gene: TRBJ1-5; CDR3aa: CASSPQGVNQPQHF
v_gene: TRBV15; j_gene: TRBJ1-3; CDR3aa: CATSRGTAAGNTIYF
v_gene: TRBV19; j_gene: TRBJ1-6; CDR3aa: CASSRQGRNSPLHF
v_gene: TRBV6-6; j_gene: TRBJ2-1; CDR3aa: CASSFGLAGRVNEQFF
v_gene: TRBV6-6; j_gene: TRBJ1-6; CDR3aa: CASNAGTTNSPLHF
v_gene: TRBV7-3; j_gene: TRBJ1-3; CDR3aa: CASSLSATSSGNTIYF
v_gene: TRBV9; j_gene: TRBJ1-6; CDR3aa: CASSAGQGRSPLHF
v_gene: TRBV7-9; j_gene: TRBJ1-6; CDR3aa: CASSPLRQDTYNSPLHF
v_gene: TRBV24-1; j_gene: TRBJ2-3; CDR3aa: CATSDKTGDIADTQYF
v_gene: TRBV9; j_gene: TRBJ1-1; CDR3aa: CASSVRYLKADTEAFF
v_gene: TRBV19; j_gene: TRBJ2-2; CDR3aa: CASSTRTGRTTGELFF
v_gene: TRBV9; j_gene: TRBJ1-4; CDR3aa: CASSSGRDRGDEKLFF
v_gene: TRBV6-5; j_gene: TRBJ1-2; CDR3aa: CASNTQGAVYGYTF
v_gene: TRBV29-1; j_gene: TRBJ1-1; CDR3aa: CSAGTYGPTEAFF
v_gene: TRBV2; j_gene: TRBJ1-2; CDR3aa: CASSSKYGYTF
v_gene: TRBV5-6; j_gene: TRBJ1-3; CDR3aa: CASSRTGSGNTIYF
v_gene: TRBV7-9; j_gene: TRBJ1-1; CDR3aa: CASSKKGETEAFF
v_gene: TRBV24-1; j_gene: TRBJ1-2; CDR3aa: CAAEPGQGYGYTF
v_gene: TRBV2; j_gene: TRBJ2-7; CDR3aa: CASSERTGTSGHEQYF
v_gene: TRBV2; j_gene: TRBJ1-5; CDR3aa: CASSRTGTQPQHF
v_gene: TRBV11-2; j_gene: TRBJ1-1; CDR3aa: CASSFLQGYRVNTEAFF
v_gene: TRBV4-1; j_gene: TRBJ2-3; CDR3aa: CASSQDRGPATDTQYF
v_gene: TRBV5-1; j_gene: TRBJ1-1; CDR3aa: CASSLALQGGNTEAFF
v_gene: TRBV2; j_gene: TRBJ1-5; CDR3aa: CASSGQTLSNQPQHF
v_gene: TRBV6-5; j_gene: TRBJ1-2; CDR3aa: CASSFSGGAYGYTF
v_gene: TRBV18; j_gene: TRBJ1-5; CDR3aa: CASSSTQTGKLSNQPQHF
v_gene: TRBV18; j_gene: TRBJ2-7; CDR3aa: CASSPGLVRYEQYF
v_gene: TRBV23-1; j_gene: TRBJ1-3; CDR3aa: CASSRGLPYHGNTIYF
v_gene: TRBV3-1/TRBV3-2; j_gene: TRBJ1-4; CDR3aa: CASSQEKGVWEKLFF
v_gene: TRBV30; j_gene: TRBJ1-2; CDR3aa: CAWSLGGGPNYGYTF
v_gene: TRBV14; j_gene: TRBJ1-5; CDR3aa: CASSQEHNQPQHF
v_gene: TRBV15; j_gene: TRBJ2-1; CDR3aa: CATSSSGSYNEQFF
v_gene: TRBV3-1/TRBV3-2; j_gene: TRBJ2-2; CDR3aa: CASSQARQGGGELFF
v_gene: TRBV9; j_gene: TRBJ2-1; CDR3aa: CASSPRPKLAAYNEQFF
v_gene: TRBV30; j_gene: TRBJ1-5; CDR3aa: CAWSRGTGVEQPQHF
v_gene: TRBV13; j_gene: TRBJ2-1; CDR3aa: CASSRQQGYNEQFF
v_gene: TRBV19; j_gene: TRBJ2-2; CDR3aa: CAIQHDTGELFF
v_gene: TRBV19; j_gene: TRBJ2-2; CDR3aa: CASSISGDRRRTGELFF
v_gene: TRBV5-4; j_gene: TRBJ2-3; CDR3aa: CASSLVVGGGPSDTQYF
v_gene: TRBV7-6; j_gene: TRBJ1-1; CDR3aa: CASSLAGTREAFF
v_gene: TRBV27; j_gene: TRBJ1-2; CDR3aa: CASSQTGTGYTF
v_gene: TRBV2; j_gene: TRBJ1-6; CDR3aa: CASSPGQGNSPLHF
v_gene: TRBV11-3; j_gene: TRBJ2-1; CDR3aa: CASSTRDNNEQFF
v_gene: TRBV6-5; j_gene: TRBJ1-5; CDR3aa: CASSRAGRLPQHF
v_gene: TRBV12-3/TRBV12-4; j_gene: TRBJ1-2; CDR3aa: CASTQGYGYTF
v_gene: TRBV6-5; j_gene: TRBJ1-1; CDR3aa: CASSPGTFNTEAFF
v_gene: TRBV5-6; j_gene: TRBJ1-4; CDR3aa: CASSFWGQGGEKLFF